A selection of T cell receptor beta chains follows, all from one sample in a study of T cells in Graves' hyperthyroidism and ophthalmopathy. TCRdb used MiXCR to reprocess the multiplex PCR reads, holding one entry per CDR3 protein. The repertoire holds 660,000 or so distinct CDR3 sequences, with nearly 45% as singletons. Sequences were obtained from peripheral blood or thyroid tissue (not recorded which). These receptors came from an adult man with Graves' disease, either hyperthyroidism or ophthalmopathy (not recorded which). CDR3s include the opening cysteine and the closing phenylalanine or tryptophan. A D gene is named only where the DNA matches it firmly. Size values are once, few and many counts, or a class for expanded clones, and some rows have none.

size	V	J	D	DNA	CDR3
-	TRBV7-2	TRBJ2-5	TRBD1	TGTGCCAGCAGCTACGACAGGGGGGCACAAGAGACCCAGTACTTC	CASSYDRGAQETQYF
-	TRBV12-3/TRBV12-4	TRBJ1-4	-	TGTGCCAGCAACCAGGCAGGGATGATCACTGAAAAACTGTTTTTT	CASNQAGMITEKLFF
many	TRBV29-1	TRBJ2-7	-	TGCAGCGGGCGGATCTCCTACGAGCAGTACTTC	CSGRISYEQYF
once	TRBV19	TRBJ2-2	TRBD1	TGTGCCAGTAGTATTAACGGACAGGGGACGAACACCGGGGAGCTGTTTTTT	CASSINGQGTNTGELFF
-	TRBV7-2	TRBJ1-2	TRBD1	TGTGCCAGCAGTTCAGGGGGCGCACGGTGGAATGGCTACACCTTC	CASSSGGARWNGYTF
many	TRBV20-1	TRBJ1-6	TRBD1	TGCAGTGCTAGAGGGGGGCAGGGGGGCTCACCCCTCCACTTT	CSARGGQGGSPLHF
-	TRBV29-1	TRBJ1-1	-	TGCACCGTGGGTGGGGAAGCTTTCTTT	CTVGGEAFF
-	TRBV5-1	TRBJ1-1	TRBD1	TGCGCCAGCAGCTTCGCCTTCCGGGACAGGGGGCCAAATGAAGCTTTCTTT	CASSFAFRDRGPNEAFF
-	TRBV9	TRBJ1-1	-	TGTGCCAGCAGCGTATACGGGACACCTAACACTGAAGCTTTCTTT	CASSVYGTPNTEAFF
-	TRBV7-8	TRBJ2-5	TRBD2	TGTGCCAGCAGCTTAGCGTTCACTAGCGGGGGGACACAAGAGACCCAGTACTTC	CASSLAFTSGGTQETQYF
many	TRBV29-1	TRBJ1-1	-	TGCAGCGTTGTAGACAGGATGAACACTGAAGCTTTCTTT	CSVVDRMNTEAFF
-	TRBV11-3	TRBJ1-6	-	TGTGCCAGCAGCTTAGATCGGGGGGGAGATAATTCACCCCTCCACTTT	CASSLDRGGDNSPLHF
many	TRBV7-2	TRBJ1-6	-	TGTGCCAGCAGCTCGCTAGGGTGGAATTCACCCCTCCACTTT	CASSSLGWNSPLHF
many	TRBV25-1	TRBJ1-2	TRBD1	TGTGCCAGCAGTACACAGGGGGCTAACTATGGCTACACCTTC	CASSTQGANYGYTF
-	TRBV19	TRBJ2-2	-	TGTGCCAGTAGTCCGCGACAGGCGAGGACAGCCGGGGAGCTGTTTTTT	CASSPRQARTAGELFF
once	TRBV10-3	TRBJ1-1	-	TGTGCCATCAGTGGGGAGGATGAAGCTTTCTTT	CAISGEDEAFF
many	TRBV15	TRBJ1-1	-	TGTGCCACCAGCAGGGAGACAGGTCCTAACACTGAAGCTTTCTTT	CATSRETGPNTEAFF
few	TRBV2	TRBJ1-2	TRBD1	TGTGCCAGCAGTGATATGGGACAGGGCGACGTCCGTAGCTATGGCTACACCTTC	CASSDMGQGDVRSYGYTF
once	TRBV20-1	TRBJ2-5	-	TGCAGTGCTAAAGATGGGAGCCTAGCTGGGAGGGAGACCCAGTACTTC	CSAKDGSLAGRETQYF
-	TRBV2	TRBJ1-4	-	TGTGCCAGCAAAGGCCCCAGGGCTAATGAAAAACTGTTTTTT	CASKGPRANEKLFF
few	TRBV19	TRBJ1-2	-	TGTGCCAGTAGTATAGATAGGAAGACCTATGGCTACACCTTC	CASSIDRKTYGYTF
few	TRBV2	TRBJ2-2	-	TGTGCCAGCAGTGAAGCGGCAGGGCTGGGCACCGGGGAGCTGTTTTTT	CASSEAAGLGTGELFF
-	TRBV11-2	TRBJ2-7	TRBD2	TGTGCCAGCAGCTTGGGGGGGGGACGAAGCGAGCAGTACTTC	CASSLGGGRSEQYF
-	TRBV6-5	TRBJ1-1	-	TGTGCCAGCAGTTACTCGGGGGGGCATAAAGAAGCTTTCTTT	CASSYSGGHKEAFF
-	TRBV5-1	TRBJ2-1	TRBD2	TGCGCCAGCAGCGGCCCGGGACTAGGGGGTGAGCAGTTCTTC	CASSGPGLGGEQFF
-	TRBV7-3	TRBJ1-6	-	TGTGCCAGCAGCTTATCGGGACCCCGGACAGTCTCCCAGAATTCACCCCTCCACTTT	CASSLSGPRTVSQNSPLHF
-	TRBV2	TRBJ1-2	TRBD1	TGTGCCAGCTCATCGGGACAGGGTTTCAATGGCTACACCTTC	CASSSGQGFNGYTF
-	TRBV10-3	TRBJ1-6	-	TGTGCCAGCAGCCAGCTTACCGGGAGAAATTCACCCCTCCACTTT	CASSQLTGRNSPLHF
-	TRBV6-1	TRBJ1-4	TRBD1	TGTGCCAGCAGTGAGTCCGGGACAGGGGGCGAAAAACTGTTTTTT	CASSESGTGGEKLFF
-	TRBV2	TRBJ2-3	TRBD1	TGTGCCAGCAGCGCGGACAGGGGGAGCACAGATACGCAGTATTTT	CASSADRGSTDTQYF
-	TRBV24-1	TRBJ2-1	-	TGTGCCACCAGTGACTCGCCTAGGGCTAGCAAGCAGTTCTTC	CATSDSPRASKQFF
many	TRBV7-2	TRBJ1-4	-	TGTGCCAGCAGCCCAGGGGTGGCAACTAATGAAAAACTGTTTTTT	CASSPGVATNEKLFF
-	TRBV5-1	TRBJ2-7	TRBD2	TGCGCCAGCAGCTTGGGAATGATTAGCGGGGGTGAGCAGTACTTC	CASSLGMISGGEQYF
-	TRBV7-2	TRBJ1-4	-	TGTGCCAGCAGTGGGAGGGGTTGGAATGAAAAACTGTTTTTT	CASSGRGWNEKLFF
-	TRBV10-3	TRBJ2-7	TRBD1	TGTGCCAGCAGTGACTCGACCGGGACAGGGGTCTACGAGCAGTACTTC	CASSDSTGTGVYEQYF
-	TRBV2	TRBJ2-5	TRBD1	TGTGCCGTCCACCGGGACAGAGATCAGCCCCAGTACTTC	CAVHRDRDQPQYF
few	TRBV11-2	TRBJ1-1	-	TGTGCCAGCAGCTTAGGCAGGATCACTGAAGCTTTCTTT	CASSLGRITEAFF
-	TRBV2	TRBJ1-5	-	TGTGCCAGCAGTCCTGGACTTGGGGTTGATCAGCCCCAGCATTTT	CASSPGLGVDQPQHF
once	TRBV12-3/TRBV12-4	TRBJ1-3	-	TGTGCCAGCAGTTTGGGAGTTTTGGAAGGAAACACCATATATTTT	CASSLGVLEGNTIYF
few	TRBV5-1	TRBJ2-5	-	TGCGCCAGCAGCATTACAGTTACCCAAGAGACCCAGTACTTC	CASSITVTQETQYF
many	TRBV29-1	TRBJ1-2	TRBD1	TGCAGCGTTGGTTCAGGGGGCGCGAGTGGCTACACCTTC	CSVGSGGASGYTF
many	TRBV12-3/TRBV12-4	TRBJ1-5	TRBD1	TGTGCCAGCAGTCCGGGACAGGGGGGATATCAGCCCCAGCATTTT	CASSPGQGGYQPQHF
few	TRBV19	TRBJ1-5	-	TGTGCCAGTAGCCCGGCGGGGATTCAGCCCCAGCATTTT	CASSPAGIQPQHF
-	TRBV24-1	TRBJ2-2	TRBD2	TGTGCCACCAGTGATTCAATCGGCGTAGCGGGGAACACCGGGGAGCTGTTTTTT	CATSDSIGVAGNTGELFF
-	TRBV2	TRBJ1-1	-	TGTGCCAGCAGACCCACAGGGTTATGGGCTGAAGCTTTCTTT	CASRPTGLWAEAFF
-	TRBV11-2	TRBJ2-5	-	TGTGCCAGCAGCCCCCCGGGCAGAATCCAAGAGACCCAGTACTTC	CASSPPGRIQETQYF
many	TRBV19	TRBJ1-6	-	TGTGCCAGTAGCAAGGGACGGGATAATTCACCCCTCCACTTT	CASSKGRDNSPLHF
few	TRBV7-8	TRBJ1-1	TRBD1	TGTGCCAGCAGCCAAGAGCAGGGGGCGAGATGGCAAACTGAAGCTTTCTTT	CASSQEQGARWQTEAFF
-	TRBV5-1	TRBJ1-3	-	TGCGCCAGCAGCTTTACGGGCCAGAGCTCTGGAAACACCATATATTTT	CASSFTGQSSGNTIYF
few	TRBV2	TRBJ1-1	-	TGTGCCAGCAGGGAGACGGGGGCGCTGGGAACTGAAGCTTTCTTT	CASRETGALGTEAFF
-	TRBV25-1	TRBJ2-7	-	TGTGCCAGTAGTCTCGACAGTGGAGGCTACGAGCTGTACTTC	CASSLDSGGYELYF
many	TRBV15	TRBJ1-5	-	TGTGCCACCAGCAGAGCGTGGACGTTCATGGGGTCGGATCAGCCCCAGCATTTT	CATSRAWTFMGSDQPQHF
many	TRBV7-7	TRBJ2-2	-	TGTGCTAGCAGCTCTCCCCGTGGGGCGAACACCGGGGAGCTGTTTTTT	CASSSPRGANTGELFF
-	TRBV19	TRBJ1-6	-	TGTGCCAGTAGTAGAGGCGCAGGACTGGGATCACCCCTCCACTTT	CASSRGAGLGSPLHF
few	TRBV29-1	TRBJ1-2	-	TGCAGCGTTGGTCGGGGCTACACCTTC	CSVGRGYTF
many	TRBV29-1	TRBJ1-2	TRBD1	TGCAGCGTGGACAGGAACTATGGCTACACCTTC	CSVDRNYGYTF
-	TRBV6-6	TRBJ2-6	TRBD1	TGTGCCAGCAGTTCCAGGACAGGGGTCTCTGGGGCCAACGTCCTGACTTTC	CASSSRTGVSGANVLTF
-	TRBV4-2	TRBJ2-7	TRBD2	TGTGCCAGCAGCCAAGAAGGAAATAGCGGGGGGGCCTACGAGCAGTACTTC	CASSQEGNSGGAYEQYF
few	TRBV12-3/TRBV12-4	TRBJ1-2	-	TGTGCCAGCAGTTTATCAGGTTTGGGTAACTATGGCTACACCTTC	CASSLSGLGNYGYTF